This T cell receptor beta chain was captured by sequencing in a study of T-cell reconstitution after alpha-beta-depleted transplantation in children. Unique molecular identifiers tagged the TCRbeta library. MiXCR was run by TCRdb on the PCR reads, yielding one entry per CDR3 protein. The table has some 550,000 distinct CDR3 sequences, about 21% seen once. This clonotype was picked up many times. Its specificity is unknown. Study-wide points: Some patients showed high day-60 TCRbeta diversity, which derived from surviving recipient T cells and thymic progenitors. Newly produced T cells mostly provided counts and TCRbeta diversity after one year, as hyperexpanded clones declined.

This TCR was recovered from a boy under three years old who had a stem cell transplant for acute myeloid leukemia, so the T cells may come from the graft donor. The sample in question was PBMCs, mostly from graft donor cells, obtained 360 days after TCRalphabeta/CD19-depleted stem cell transplant.

The CDR3 sequence is CASSERQGARDTQYF. CDR3 nucleotide sequence: TGTGCCAGCAGTGAGAGGCAGGGGGCCAGGGATACGCAGTATTTT. The chain has TRBV2 and TRBJ2-3, with 8 bases lining up with TRBD1. The CDR3 covers 15 residues. Trimming took 3 bases from V and 6 from J; bases not matched to a gene: 8. Germline values: CDR1 SNHLY, CDR2 FYNNEI.